Below are 15 T cell receptor beta chains sequenced from a single sample in a study of beta chain features in type 1 diabetes. Study-level findings and limits: Among patients with Type 1 diabetes, TCRB CDR3s were moderately but significantly shorter in every one of the four CD4+ subsets.

Their antigen targets remain unknown. Expressed TCRB transcripts were sequenced because the isolated RNA had all been reverse transcribed beforehand. Clones were sequenced by immunoSEQ multiplex PCR, and TCRdb holds only the in-frame ones, with some missing. The table has about 240,000 clones, about 14% seen once; the top ten hold roughly 0.019%. The material sequenced was naive CD4+ T cells from blood. Source of these receptors: a young man with type 1 diabetes.

The chain has TRBV30 and TRBJ1-6, with 7 bases that match TRBD1. Per the germline V gene, CDR1 is GTSNPN and CDR2 is SVGIG (reference sequence). The CDR3 runs 15 residues. Losses at the gene ends were 0 bases for V and 8 bases for J; bases not matched to a gene: 7. CDR3 amino acids: CAWSVEGGAHSPLHF. CDR3 bases: TGTGCCTGGAGTGTAGAAGGGGGCGCACATTCACCCCTCCACTTT.

This clone appeared a few times. J is TRBJ1-1 and V is TRBV7-2; TRBD1 agrees at 7 bases. This CDR3 is built from 14 residues. V lost 3 bases, J lost 5 bases, and 6 bases stayed unmatched. The germline CDR1 and CDR2 sequences are SGHTA and FQGNSA. The CDR3 DNA reads TGTGCCAGCAGCTTTCAGGGGGATCAGACTGAAGCTTTCTTT. Translation gives CASSFQGDQTEAFF. The full variable domain, completed using reference TRBV7-2 and TRBJ1-1, is GAGVSQSPSNKVTEKGKDVELRCDPISGHTALYWYRQSLGQGLEFLIYFQGNSAPDKSGLPSDRFSAERTGGSVSTLTIQRTQQEDSAVYLCASSFQGDQTEAFFGQGTRLTVV.

This clone occurred a few times. The CDR3 DNA reads TGTGCCAGCAGTTCGAACCTCGGGGACAATCAGCCCCAGCATTTT. This sequence encodes CASSSNLGDNQPQHF. The chain joins TRBV25-1 to TRBJ1-5, with unresolved D. The V end lost 5 bases, the J end lost 3 bases, and 14 bases lay between the germline ends. Germline CDR1 is MGHDK and CDR2 is SYGVNS. The CDR3 runs 15 residues.

This clone was counted a few times. The DNA for the CDR3 is TGTGCCAGCACCAATAACCAGGGGGCAGCAGCTTTCTTT. It codes for CASTNNQGAAAFF. The chain is built from TRBV27 and TRBJ1-1; TRBD1 aligns across 8 bases. The CDR3 length is 13 residues. Germline trimming cut 7 bases from V and 10 bases from J; bases unmatched to any gene: 11. Per the germline V gene, CDR1 is MNHEY and CDR2 is SMNVEV (reference sequence).

The V call is TRBV7-2, the J call TRBJ1-1, with TRBD1 identical over 9 bases. Germline V gives CDR1 SGHTA, CDR2 FQGNSA. CDR3 length equals 13 residues. Trimming cost V 5 bases and J 6 bases; bases outside gene matches: 4. The CDR3 DNA sequence: TGTGCCAGCAGCCCGGACAGGGGCTCTGAAGCTTTCTTT. Translation gives CASSPDRGSEAFF.

The rearrangement links TRBV5-1 to TRBJ2-7, with TRBD1 matching over 7 bases. V lost 4 bases to trimming and J lost 3 bases; unmatched junction nucleotides: 1. The CDR3 is 12 residues long. In germline, CDR1 is SGHRS, CDR2 YFSETQ. This chain's CDR3 is CASSDRDYEQYF. The CDR3 DNA reads as TGCGCCAGCAGCGACAGGGACTACGAGCAGTACTTC.

The rearrangement joins TRBV2 to TRBJ1-6, with D tentatively TRBD1 (5 bases). Looked up from germline, CDR1 is SNHLY and CDR2 is FYNNEI. This CDR3 is built from 12 residues. V was cut by 5 bases and J by 9 bases, with 8 bases left in between. The CDR3 protein is CASSIQVSPLHF. Written as DNA, the CDR3 is TGTGCCAGCAGTATACAGGTTTCACCCCTCCACTTT.

This clone was counted a few times. This chain joins TRBV7-2 and TRBJ1-5; D gene ambiguous. Germline V CDR1 and CDR2: SGHTA, FQGNSA. Trimming left V 6 bases short and J 3 bases short, with 12 bases between. The length of the CDR3 is 14 residues. The DNA of the CDR3 is TGTGCCAGCAGTTCGATTCGCGACAATCAGCCCCAGCATTTT. Translated, it gives CASSSIRDNQPQHF.

This clone has a handful of counts. V is TRBV5-1 and J is TRBJ2-1; TRBD1 agrees at 7 bases. Germline V gene data show CDR1 as SGHRS and CDR2 as YFSETQ. This CDR3 region has 15 residues. J lost 1 base, V lost 4 bases, and 5 bases had no gene match. The chain's CDR3 is CASSTGQTSYNEQFF. CDR3 nucleotide sequence: TGCGCCAGCAGCACGGGACAGACGTCCTACAATGAGCAGTTCTTC. Full variable domain (missing parts from reference TRBV5-1 and TRBJ2-1): KAGVTQTPRYLIKTRGQQVTLSCSPISGHRSVSWYQQTPGQGLQFLFEYFSETQRNKGNFPGRFSGRQFSNSRSEMNVSTLELGDSALYLCASSTGQTSYNEQFFGPGTRLTVL.

This chain connects TRBV7-2 to TRBJ2-2; perhaps TRBD2 as D (5 bases). Germline-derived CDR1 and CDR2 are SGHTA and FQGNSA. The CDR3 covers 13 residues. Trimming pared 9 bases from V and 4 bases from J, leaving 12 bases between. CDR3 in amino acids: CASNDEGTGELFF. The CDR3, as DNA: TGTGCCAGTAACGACGAGGGCACCGGGGAGCTGTTTTTT.

This rearrangement joins TRBV7-2 to TRBJ2-3; D is undetermined. The germline V and J ends were trimmed by 5 bases and 1 base, with 13 bases remaining between them. This CDR3 has 15 amino acids. Germline V gene sequence: CDR1 SGHTA, CDR2 FQGNSA. Here the CDR3 reads CASSPPGLGTDTQYF. The DNA for the CDR3 is TGTGCCAGCAGCCCCCCGGGTTTGGGCACAGATACGCAGTATTTT. Supplemented by reference TRBV7-2 and TRBJ2-3, the full variable domain reads GAGVSQSPSNKVTEKGKDVELRCDPISGHTALYWYRQSLGQGLEFLIYFQGNSAPDKSGLPSDRFSAERTGGSVSTLTIQRTQQEDSAVYLCASSPPGLGTDTQYFGPGTRLTVL.

A few counts support this clone. CDR3: CASSLTGSYNEQFF. The CDR3 DNA sequence: TGTGCCAGCAGTTTAACGGGATCTTACAATGAGCAGTTCTTC. The rearrangement uses TRBV28 and TRBJ2-1, with D maybe TRBD2 (5 bases). The V and J ends lost 2 bases and 4 bases respectively, with 9 bases between them. The CDR3 covers 14 residues. Germline lookup yields CDR1 MDHEN and CDR2 SYDVKM. The full variable domain, its missing parts supplied by reference TRBV28 and TRBJ2-1, is DVKVTQSSRYLVKRTGEKVFLECVQDMDHENMFWYRQDPGLGLRLIYFSYDVKMKEKGDIPEGYSVSREKKERFSLILESASTNQTSMYLCASSLTGSYNEQFFGPGTRLTVL.

This sequence joins TRBV27 and TRBJ1-1; 8 nucleotides line up with TRBD1. CDR1 MNHEY and CDR2 SMNVEV come from the germline V gene (reference sequence). The V and J ends lost 5 bases and 1 base, in that order; junction bases with no gene match: 12. CDR3 length: 17 residues. The CDR3 sequence is CASSPRTGRSRNTEAFF. As DNA, the CDR3 is TGTGCCAGCAGTCCGCGGACAGGGAGGAGTAGGAACACTGAAGCTTTCTTT.

This clone was recorded only once. The chain recombines TRBV18 with TRBJ1-1; maybe TRBD1 (5 bases). The ends were cut back, 3 bases at V and 5 bases at J, with 10 bases in the middle. Germline V gene data show CDR1 as KGHSH and CDR2 as LQKENI. CDR3 size: 13 residues. The CDR3, as DNA: TGTGCCAGCTCACCGGGGAGGGGAACTGAAGCTTTCTTT. This sequence encodes CASSPGRGTEAFF.

This clone showed up just a few times. CDR3 in DNA: TGTGCCAGCAGCTTCTCCGGTGAGGAGACCCAGTACTTC. This encodes CASSFSGEETQYF. The genes are TRBV7-2 and TRBJ2-5; no clear D. Germline V lookup: CDR1 SGHTA, CDR2 FQGNSA. Trimming stripped 3 bases from V and 5 bases from J, with 10 bases between. CDR3 length equals 13 residues.